Listed below are T cell receptor beta chains from one sample, sequenced in a study of long-term antiretroviral therapy in people with HIV. Here immunoSEQ multiplex PCR was the method, and the copy in TCRdb shows in-frame clones only, minus some. In the table there are some 19,000 clones, 86% of which are singletons. The sample in question was unsorted PBMCs, obtained 0.5 years after starting antiretroviral therapy. The source is a man aged 40-50 years with HIV. CDR3s leave out the opening cysteine and the closing phenylalanine or tryptophan. The order of the fields is D gene, J gene, V gene, CDR3 protein. D genes are given only for firm matches.

>-|TRBJ2-5|TRBV11-1
ASSFHDKETQY
>-|TRBJ1-1|TRBV28
ASSFRAMNTEAF
>-|TRBJ2-7|TRBV27
ASSLKGGTRVHEQY
>-|TRBJ1-5|TRBV19
ARSPSRGFNQPQH
>-|TRBJ2-7|TRBV27
ASISLAALGGQY
>-|TRBJ2-3|TRBV6-5
ASSAPGYTQY
>-|TRBJ2-1|TRBV19
ASSISPIEQF
>-|TRBJ2-7|TRBV7-9
ASSLAFSATPDQY
>-|TRBJ1-6|TRBV19
ASSSTENSPLH
>-|TRBJ2-3|TRBV11-2
ASSSVGGSDTQY
>-|TRBJ2-4|TRBV9
ASSVEGGNIQY
>-|TRBJ2-3|TRBV10-1
ASKKRFSTDTQY
>-|TRBJ2-2|TRBV27
ASRNDWTGELF
>-|TRBJ2-5|TRBV7-7
ASSLGSGALNQETQY
>-|TRBJ2-5|TRBV5-4
ASSPVGDETQY
>TRBD1|TRBJ1-4|TRBV6-6
ASSYSRDSNEKLF
>TRBD2|TRBJ2-1|TRBV11-2
ASSPRTRLAGDEQF
>TRBD2|TRBJ2-3|TRBV27
ASSLQLADSTDTQY
>TRBD1|TRBJ2-1|TRBV18
ASSPSDRGYEQF
>-|TRBJ1-5|TRBV5-5
ASSRILVGQNQPQH
>-|TRBJ2-5|TRBV30
AWSPWMSRETQY
>-|TRBJ2-5|TRBV27
ASSLLIGATETQY
>-|TRBJ2-5|TRBV27
ASSPRTVTQETQY
>-|TRBJ2-3|TRBV7-9
ASRNPQGTDTQY
>-|TRBJ1-5|TRBV9
ASGEQAQH
>TRBD2|TRBJ2-2|TRBV5-4
ASSPVFGGAAGELF
>-|TRBJ2-1|TRBV5-8
ASSLAGTSSYNEQF
>-|TRBJ2-1|TRBV6-6
ASSQTRDEQF
>-|TRBJ2-3|TRBV9
ASSVEGGSTDTQY